One and the same sample provided the 29 T cell receptor beta chains below, sequenced in a study of cytomegalovirus exposure and HLA in healthy donors. The PCR used 60 Vbeta and 13 Jbeta primers. Using immunoSEQ multiplex PCR, the repertoire was profiled, and TCRdb retains in-frame clones only, with some absent. Of approximately 59,000 clones detected, 60% to 80% appear once; the ten largest clones hold 15% to 20%. Sequencing was carried out using PBMCs. The origin of the receptors is a man aged 35 to 55 in good health and CMV-seropositive.

V usage is TRBV7-6 and J usage is TRBJ2-4, with a weak D call TRBD2 (7 bases). This CDR3 region has 16 residues. Trimming left V 1 base short and J 2 bases short, with 12 bases between. Germline assignment: CDR1 SGHVS and CDR2 FNYEAQ. CDR3 sequence (DNA): TGTGCCAGCAGCTTAGGTGGGGGGGCGACCAAAAACATTCAGTACTTC. It translates to CASSLGGGATKNIQYF.

V and J are TRBV19 and TRBJ2-7; 14 bases map to TRBD2. Germline CDR1 LNHDA, CDR2 SQIVND (reference sequence). This CDR3 is built from 14 residues. Germline trimming cut 11 bases from V and 5 bases from J; bases unmatched to any gene: 8. CDR3 DNA sequence: TGTGCCTCTAACCCGGGACTAGCGGGAGACGAGCAGTACTTC. Translating gives CASNPGLAGDEQYF.

The genes are TRBV7-6 and TRBJ2-7, with D unclear. CDR3 length: 13 residues. Trimming stripped 2 bases from V and 5 bases from J, with 10 bases between. Germline V gives CDR1 SGHVS, CDR2 FNYEAQ. CDR3 DNA sequence: TGTGCCAGCAGCTTATTATTCCGGGACGAGCAGTACTTC. This gives the protein CASSLLFRDEQYF. The whole variable domain, remainder taken from reference TRBV7-6 and TRBJ2-7, is GAGVSQSPRYKVTKRGQDVALRCDPISGHVSLYWYRQALGQGPEFLTYFNYEAQQDKSGLPNDRFSAERPEGSISTLTIQRTEQRDSAMYRCASSLLFRDEQYFGPGTRLTVT.

This chain connects TRBV6-5 to TRBJ2-1, with 11 bases identical to TRBD2. V shed 8 bases, J shed 9 bases, and the junction held 6 bases outside the gene matches. Germline CDR1 reads MNHEY; CDR2 reads SVGAGI. The CDR3 loop spans 13 amino acids. Here the CDR3 DNA reads TGTGCCAGCTCAGTAGCGGGAGGGTCTGAGCAGTTCTTC. This sequence encodes CASSVAGGSEQFF.

The chain employs TRBV29-1 and TRBJ2-1; D is unclear. Trimming cost V 0 bases and J 4 bases, with 13 bases left between them. The CDR3 length is 15 residues. Looked up from germline, CDR1 is SQVTM and CDR2 is ANQGSEA. CDR3: CSVEDGLGYYNEQFF. The CDR3 DNA reads TGCAGCGTTGAAGATGGGTTGGGCTATTACAATGAGCAGTTCTTC.

This clone was detected once. This chain uses TRBV11-3 with TRBJ2-3; TRBD2 agrees at 7 bases. This CDR3 contains 16 residues. The trim removed 5 bases at V and 2 bases at J, leaving 10 bases unmatched. Per the germline V gene, CDR1 is SGHNT and CDR2 is YENEEA. The CDR3 spells CASSMGLQEYTDTQYF. CDR3 DNA sequence: TGTGCCAGCAGCATGGGACTACAAGAATACACAGATACGCAGTATTTT.

The rearrangement uses TRBV25-1 and TRBJ2-7, with D tentatively TRBD2 (5 bases). The CDR3 runs 14 residues. Germline CDR1 MGHDK, CDR2 SYGVNS. Between the trimmed V and J ends, which lost 3 bases and 2 bases, there was a span of 11 bases. CDR3 amino acids: CASSDSGITYEQYF. The CDR3 DNA is TGTGCCAGCAGTGATTCGGGGATTACCTACGAGCAGTACTTC.

This chain links TRBV5-5 with TRBJ2-7, with 8 bases fitting TRBD1. V shed 0 bases, J shed 4 bases, and the junction held 9 bases outside the gene matches. The CDR3 extends over 16 amino acids. CDR1 is SGHKS and CDR2 is YYEKEE in the germline V gene (reference sequence). In DNA form, the CDR3 reads TGTGCCAGCAGCTTGGCTGCGGGGACAGGTGGGTACGAGCAGTACTTC. Its translation is CASSLAAGTGGYEQYF.

The chain links TRBV19 to TRBJ1-2; 7 positions agree with TRBD1. The CDR3 extends over 14 amino acids. The V and J ends lost 4 bases and 7 bases, in that order; junction bases with no gene match: 9. Germline values: CDR1 LNHDA, CDR2 SQIVND (reference sequence). The CDR3 spells CASSRQGLGSGYTF. The CDR3 bases are TGTGCCAGTAGTAGACAGGGTCTTGGCTCTGGCTACACCTTC.

V and J are TRBV4-2 and TRBJ2-2; 9 bases are shared with TRBD2. V lost 1 base, J lost 7 bases, and 7 bases stayed unmatched. The CDR3 consists of 16 residues. Germline CDR1 LGHNA, CDR2 YNFKEQ. In DNA, the CDR3 is TGTGCCAGCAGCCAAGTGGAGCTAGCGGGAAACGGGGAGCTGTTTTTT. As protein: CASSQVELAGNGELFF.

This clone came up once. V and J are TRBV29-1 and TRBJ2-1; TRBD2 matches 11 bases. Germline-derived CDR1 and CDR2 are SQVTM and ANQGSEA. V shed 2 bases, J shed 7 bases, and the junction held 10 bases outside the gene matches. This CDR3 contains 16 residues. The CDR3 nucleotides are TGCAGCGTTGAAACTGGAACTAGCGGGAGATGGAATGAGCAGTTCTTC. Translating it yields CSVETGTSGRWNEQFF.

Comment on this clone: This specimen includes other DNA sequences encoding the same CDR3. The gene calls are TRBV2 and TRBJ1-2, with 10 bases that match TRBD1. Germline loops: CDR1 SNHLY, CDR2 FYNNEI. V gave up 4 bases and J gave up 13 bases; unmatched junction bases: 9. This CDR3 is built from 13 residues. The DNA for the CDR3 is TGTGCCAGCAGTGGACCGGGACAGGGGATTCTCACCTTC. Its translation: CASSGPGQGILTF.

The count of this clone is one. The chain is built from TRBV6-5 and TRBJ2-3; D is possibly TRBD1 (5 bases). Per germline, CDR1 MNHEY and CDR2 SVGAGI. The CDR3 has 15 residues. The V gene lost 1 base and the J gene lost 1 base, with 9 bases spanning the gap. The CDR3 is CASSYWGSGTDTQYF. DNA of the CDR3: TGTGCCAGCAGTTACTGGGGCTCAGGCACAGATACGCAGTATTTT.

CDR3 sequence: CASMEGLAENTIYF. The CDR3 DNA sequence: TGTGCCAGCATGGAGGGGCTTGCGGAAAACACCATATATTTT. The V gene is TRBV11-2, the J gene TRBJ1-3; weak D call: TRBD1 (5 bases). V was clipped by 7 bases and J by 6 bases, with 16 bases between them. CDR1 and CDR2 (germline): SGHAT, FQNNGV. The CDR3 consists of 14 residues.

CDR3 nucleotide sequence: TGTGCCAGCTCGCGAGAGAACACTGAAGCTTTCTTT. It translates to CASSRENTEAFF. V usage is TRBV18 and J usage is TRBJ1-1, with no clear D. There are 12 residues in the CDR3. V lost 6 bases to trimming and J lost 1 base, with 6 bases between them. CDR1 KGHSH and CDR2 LQKENI come from the germline V gene.

The chain's CDR3 is CASSIDTDSSYNEQFF. CDR3 coding DNA: TGTGCCAGTAGTATAGATACTGATAGCTCCTACAATGAGCAGTTCTTC. The V gene is TRBV19, the J gene TRBJ2-1, with D hard to call. The germline V gene has CDR1 LNHDA and CDR2 SQIVND (reference sequence). The CDR3 covers 16 residues. Trimming cost V 0 bases and J 0 bases, with 9 bases left between them.

The genes are TRBV19 and TRBJ1-4, with 9 bases lining up with TRBD1. The CDR3 contains 14 residues. Germline trimming cut 7 bases from V and 6 bases from J; bases unmatched to any gene: 6. The germline gives CDR1 LNHDA, CDR2 SQIVND (reference sequence). The CDR3 reads CASTPDRGDEKLFF. The CDR3 DNA reads TGTGCCAGTACCCCGGACAGGGGTGATGAAAAACTGTTTTTT.

The rearrangement uses TRBV5-1 and TRBJ1-1; D possibly corresponds to TRBD1 (6 bases). CDR3 length equals 16 residues. V shed 5 bases and J shed 2 bases, with 19 bases lying between them. The germline V gene encodes CDR1 SGHRS and CDR2 YFSETQ. For the CDR3, the DNA is TGCGCCAGCAGTTCTACACTCCGGACAGCAAACACTGAAGCTTTCTTT. Protein: CASSSTLRTANTEAFF.

The V call is TRBV19, the J call TRBJ1-2; D not certain. V was trimmed by 3 bases and J by 8 bases, leaving 13 bases between them. This CDR3 is 13 amino acids long. Germline CDR1 is LNHDA and CDR2 is SQIVND (reference sequence). This CDR3 is CASSIEPLQGYTF. In DNA, the CDR3 is TGTGCCAGTAGTATCGAACCATTGCAGGGCTACACCTTC.

In this sample, this clone turned up a few times. The chain employs TRBV5-8 and TRBJ1-5; no reliable D call. Germline V gene sequence: CDR1 SGHTS, CDR2 YDEGEE. V was pared by 2 bases and J by 6 bases, with 18 bases between. This CDR3 has 16 residues. The CDR3 spells CASSFRGRGLGQPQHF. In DNA form, the CDR3 reads TGTGCCAGCAGCTTTAGAGGTCGCGGACTGGGTCAGCCCCAGCATTTT. Using reference TRBV5-8 and TRBJ1-5 for the parts outside the CDR3, the full variable domain is EAGVTQSPTHLIKTRGQQATLRCSPISGHTSVYWYQQALGLGLQFLLWYDEGEERNRGNFPPRFSGRQFPNYSSELNVNALELEDSALYLCASSFRGRGLGQPQHFGDGTRLSIL.

The chain couples TRBV7-3 to TRBJ1-6; TRBD1 matches at 9 bases. This CDR3 spans 14 amino acids. The germline V gene encodes CDR1 SGHTA and CDR2 FQGTGA. V dropped 4 bases and J dropped 10; count of bases not matched to a gene: 5. As DNA, the CDR3 is TGTGCCAGCAGCTACGACAGGGGGTCCTCACCCCTCCACTTT. Its translation: CASSYDRGSSPLHF.

This clone was recorded a few times. The J gene is TRBJ2-1, the V gene TRBV4-1; TRBD1 might be the D (5 bases). Between the trimmed V and J ends, which lost 0 bases and 9 bases, there was a span of 12 bases. Germline assignment: CDR1 MGHRA and CDR2 YSYEKL. This CDR3 spans 14 amino acids. CDR3 nucleotides: TGCGCCAGCAGCCAAGAAAGGTCCCAGGGTGAGCAGTTCTTC. It yields the protein CASSQERSQGEQFF.

The chain is built from TRBV14 and TRBJ2-5; 14 bases fit TRBD2. CDR3 length: 16 amino acids. The V and J ends lost 4 bases and 5 bases, in that order; junction bases with no gene match: 6. Germline V gene data show CDR1 as SGHDN and CDR2 as FVKESK. The CDR3 bases are TGTGCCAGCAGCCGAATGACTAGCGGGAGGGGTGAGACCCAGTACTTC. Translating it yields CASSRMTSGRGETQYF.

This rearrangement joins TRBV6-1 to TRBJ2-7, with 9 bases lining up with TRBD1. Germline V gene data show CDR1 as MNHNS and CDR2 as SASEGT. V trimming: 7 bases; J trimming: 5 bases; junction bases outside the gene matches: 9. The CDR3 is 14 residues long. The CDR3 nucleotides read TGTGCCAGCACCGCACAGGGGGCAATGGACGAGCAGTACTTC. Encoded protein: CASTAQGAMDEQYF.

The rearrangement uses TRBV9 and TRBJ2-1; D perhaps matches TRBD2 (5 bases). The CDR3 runs 14 residues. V dropped 3 bases and J dropped 4 bases, with 11 bases sitting between them. From germline, CDR1 is SGDLS and CDR2 YYNGEE. CDR3 in amino acids: CASSATSGYNEQFF. CDR3 bases: TGTGCCAGCAGCGCCACTAGTGGATACAATGAGCAGTTCTTC.

CDR3 sequence (DNA): TGCGCCAGCAGCTCTAGTAGCGCGACCTACGAGCAGTACTTC. Amino acid sequence: CASSSSSATYEQYF. This chain joins TRBV5-1 and TRBJ2-7; the D gene is possibly TRBD2 (5 bases). Germline V gene sequence: CDR1 SGHRS, CDR2 YFSETQ. The V and J ends lost 3 bases and 2 bases respectively, with 12 bases between them. The CDR3 sequence is 14 residues long.

The V gene is TRBV6-1, the J gene TRBJ2-5; TRBD1 matches 9 bases. The germline V gene has CDR1 MNHNS and CDR2 SASEGT. This CDR3 is 13 amino acids long. V shed 4 bases and J 4 bases; nucleotides not matched to a gene: 1. CDR3 amino acids: CASSGGQGETQYF. In DNA, the CDR3 is TGTGCCAGCAGTGGGGGACAGGGAGAGACCCAGTACTTC.

The rearrangement joins TRBV6-5 to TRBJ2-7; D is perhaps TRBD1 (5 bases). Germline V gene sequence: CDR1 MNHEY, CDR2 SVGAGI. V lost 6 bases and J lost 5, with 8 bases in between. This CDR3 has 11 residues. In DNA form, the CDR3 reads TGTGCCAGCAGACGCAGGGACGAGCAGTACTTC. Amino acids: CASRRRDEQYF.

The rearrangement uses TRBV10-2 and TRBJ2-2; 8 nucleotides agree with TRBD2. The germline gives CDR1 WSHSY, CDR2 SAAADI. The CDR3 consists of 14 residues. V gave up 7 bases and J gave up 7 bases; unmatched junction bases: 8. The CDR3 sequence is CASTLGLGGGELFF. DNA for the CDR3: TGCGCCAGCACACTGGGACTAGGGGGCGGGGAGCTGTTTTTT.